A few counts support the clone carrying this T cell receptor beta chain. No antigen is known for it. A template switching step contributed a universal primer site, while unique molecular identifiers were present in the cDNA. Via MiXCR, TCRdb re-called the 5' RACE reads, giving one row per CDR3 protein. The sample yields approximately 280,000 distinct CDR3 sequences, less than 9% seen once. The CDR3 totals 12 residues. The V gene end was trimmed by 8 bases and the J gene end by 4 bases; junction bases not matched to a gene: 1. CDR1 SNHLY and CDR2 FYNNEI come from the germline V gene. This sample is drawn from a study of identical twins. Whole-study findings and limits: Twins' surplus sharing was weaker for beta out-of-frame sequences. The analysis was cross-sectional rather than longitudinal within donors.

The same data also contributed to another study, on yellow fever vaccine responses in identical twins. This second study says: Convergence reportedly seemed to mark part of the twins' vaccine T cell response, with personalization marking the rest.

This chain joins TRBV2 and TRBJ2-3, with TRBD2 matching over 9 bases. The specimen sequenced was memory (CD45RO+) T cells sorted from blood. The clonotype originates from a woman aged 18-29 years in good health. The CDR3 sequence is CASGLAPDTQYF. CDR3 nucleotide sequence: TGTGCCAGCGGACTAGCGCCAGATACGCAGTATTTT.